Each of the 23 T cell receptor beta chains below was sequenced from the same sample in a study of blood T cells in healthy people across ages. Together with a sample-barcoded 5' primer, a J-beta primer mix was included in a second PCR lasting roughly 6 to 12 cycles. TCRdb called the 5' RACE reads again in MiXCR, with one record for every CDR3 protein. The data hold around 1,100,000 distinct CDR3 sequences, with approximately 38% observed a single time. Sequences were obtained from blood. These TCRs come from a man aged 18 to 30 in good health.

The chain recombines TRBV29-1 with TRBJ1-2; the D gene is possibly TRBD1 (6 bases). This CDR3 is 14 amino acids long. V lost 4 bases and J lost 3, with 15 bases in between. The germline V gene has CDR1 SQVTM and CDR2 ANQGSEA. Written as DNA, the CDR3 is TGCAGCGTTGGTAGTGGGGGCAGGTACTATGGCTACACCTTC. This gives the protein CSVGSGGRYYGYTF.

A few counts support this clonotype. The V gene is TRBV29-1, the J gene TRBJ2-5; D may be TRBD1 (5 bases). The CDR3 has 11 amino acids. Germline assignment: CDR1 SQVTM and CDR2 ANQGSEA. Trimming took off 7 bases at V and 9 bases at J, with 15 bases between the two ends. The CDR3: CSAWVVGAQYF. DNA of the CDR3: TGCAGCGCTTGGGTGGTAGGGGCCCAGTACTTC.

A note on this clonotype: Germline and junction disagree at one end, which may indicate a read error. This rearrangement joins TRBV29-1 to TRBJ1-2; 7 bases match TRBD1. CDR1 and CDR2 (germline): SQVTM, ANQGSEA. This CDR3 has 12 amino acids. CDR3 protein: CSVATGKDGCTF. CDR3 nucleotide sequence: TGCAGCGTGGCGACAGGGAAGGATGGCTGCACCTTC.

This clonotype was observed a few times. This rearrangement joins TRBV11-2 to TRBJ1-2; possible D gene TRBD1, 5 bases. In germline, CDR1 is SGHAT, CDR2 FQNNGV. The length of the CDR3 is 15 residues. V was pared by 4 bases and J by 8 bases, with 20 bases between. The CDR3 bases are TGTGCCAGCAGCTCTACAACCGGGGGTGAAGGCGGCTACACCTTC. Translation gives CASSSTTGGEGGYTF.

V gene TRBV29-1 combines with J gene TRBJ1-2, with TRBD1 as a possible D gene (6 bases). Trimming removed 2 bases from V and 3 bases from J, with 10 bases in between. The length of the CDR3 is 13 residues. Germline values: CDR1 SQVTM, CDR2 ANQGSEA. CDR3 sequence (DNA): TGCAGCGTTGAACCCAGGGGTGACTATGGCTACACCTTC. Translation: CSVEPRGDYGYTF.

This clonotype was counted only a few times. J is TRBJ2-1 and V is TRBV11-2, with 9 positions matching TRBD1. Per the germline V gene, CDR1 is SGHAT and CDR2 is FQNNGV. The CDR3 loop spans 16 amino acids. J was trimmed by 4 bases and V by 6 bases; bases with no gene match: 10. CDR3 sequence: CASRNPGQGRYNEQFF. The DNA of the CDR3 is TGTGCCAGCAGGAATCCGGGACAGGGTCGTTACAATGAGCAGTTCTTC.

The chain is built from TRBV4-2 and TRBJ2-3, with TRBD2 as a possible D gene (6 bases). The CDR3 runs 17 residues. V lost 1 base and J 1 base, leaving 15 bases between the germline ends. In germline, CDR1 is LGHNA, CDR2 YNFKEQ. CDR3 DNA sequence: TGTGCCAGCAGCCAAGGGGGCCCGGGACTCCGCACAGATACGCAGTATTTT. This gives the protein CASSQGGPGLRTDTQYF.

The chain employs TRBV4-3 and TRBJ1-6; D gene unclear. The CDR3 spans 15 residues. Germline V CDR1 and CDR2: LGHNA, YSLEER. The V gene lost 0 bases and the J gene lost 10 bases, with 13 bases spanning the gap. CDR3 protein: CASSQDNPSRSPLHF. CDR3 DNA sequence: TGCGCCAGCAGCCAAGATAATCCATCCCGGTCACCCCTCCACTTT.

This clonotype has only a few counts. The chain has TRBV29-1 and TRBJ1-1; tentative D call: TRBD1 (6 bases). V was pared by 6 bases and J by 10 bases, with 15 bases between. CDR1 is SQVTM, CDR2 ANQGSEA, per germline. This CDR3 region has 11 residues. CDR3 sequence: CSVRYRESAFF. CDR3 nucleotide sequence: TGCAGCGTCAGATACAGGGAATCAGCTTTCTTT. Combining the CDR3 with reference TRBV29-1 and TRBJ1-1 gives the whole variable domain SAVISQKPSRDICQRGTSLTIQCQVDSQVTMMFWYRQQPGQSLTLIATANQGSEATYESGFVIDKFPISRPNLTFSTLTVSNMSPEDSSIYLCSVRYRESAFFGQGTRLTVV.

V usage is TRBV20-1 and J usage is TRBJ2-1; 10 bases are shared with TRBD2. This CDR3 has 16 amino acids. CDR1 is DFQATT, CDR2 SNEGSKA, per germline (reference sequence). Trimming removed 6 bases from V and 5 bases from J; junction bases left unmatched: 13. DNA for the CDR3: TGCAGTGCGGACGGGACTAGCGACACTGCTAACAATGAGCAGTTCTTC. Protein product: CSADGTSDTANNEQFF.

This clonotype has more than one count but fewer than ten. The chain is built from TRBV6-4 and TRBJ2-1, with D maybe TRBD1 (6 bases). The CDR3 is 13 residues long. The germline CDR1 and CDR2 sequences are MRHNA and SNTAGT. The ends were cut back, 2 bases at V and 6 bases at J, with 8 bases in the middle. CDR3 nucleotide sequence: TGTGCCAGCAGTGACGGGACACCCAATGAGCAGTTCTTC. Amino acid sequence: CASSDGTPNEQFF.

This clonotype appeared a few times. The chain links TRBV7-9 to TRBJ1-2, with unresolved D. This CDR3 spans 14 amino acids. Germline CDR1 is SEHNR and CDR2 is FQNEAQ (reference sequence). Trimming stripped 3 bases from V and 3 bases from J, with 11 bases between. The CDR3, as DNA: TGTGCCAGCAGCTTGGGTCCGGAGGACTATGGCTACACCTTC. Translation: CASSLGPEDYGYTF.

This clonotype was counted ten times or more. The chain links TRBV5-1 to TRBJ2-5, with D uncertain. Germline CDR1 is SGHRS and CDR2 is YFSETQ. Trimming removed 2 bases from V and 3 bases from J, with 11 bases in between. CDR3 size: 14 residues. CDR3 DNA: TGCGCCAGCAGCTTATATGGCGGTGAAGAGACCCAGTACTTC. It codes for CASSLYGGEETQYF.

Worth noting for this clonotype: A read error is possible here, since a much larger clone lies one base away. This chain uses TRBV6-5 with TRBJ2-5; D unclear. The J call may be in error: the DNA end matches TRBJ2-1 better. CDR3 size: 15 residues. Germline V CDR1 and CDR2: MNHEY, SVGAGI. CDR3 loop: CALCVGVQQQETQFF. The CDR3 coding sequence is TGTGCCCTCTGCGTTGGGGTACAGCAACAAGAGACCCAGTTCTTC.

The chain recombines TRBV4-1 with TRBJ2-5; D tentatively fits TRBD1 or TRBD2 (5 bases each). Trimming removed 0 bases from V and 11 bases from J, with 16 bases in between. The length of the CDR3 is 14 residues. Germline V gene sequence: CDR1 MGHRA, CDR2 YSYEKL. The CDR3 DNA reads TGCGCCAGCAGCCAAGATCCGGGGCCCAATGAGCAGTACTTC. It codes for CASSQDPGPNEQYF.

J is TRBJ2-1 and V is TRBV7-6; TRBD2 matches at 7 bases. This CDR3 is 15 amino acids long. In germline, CDR1 is SGHVS, CDR2 FNYEAQ. V dropped 1 base and J dropped 5; count of bases not matched to a gene: 5. CDR3 amino acids: CASSLGTSSHNEQFF. The DNA of the CDR3 is TGTGCCAGCAGCTTAGGGACTAGTTCCCACAATGAGCAGTTCTTC.

This clonotype was seen only a few times. The chain joins TRBV9 to TRBJ1-6, with TRBD1 matching 7 bases. Germline CDR1 SGDLS, CDR2 YYNGEE. The CDR3 has 15 amino acids. With 3 bases clipped from V and 1 base from J, the junction kept 1 base outside the gene matches. The CDR3 region is CASSETGSYNSPLHF. DNA of the CDR3: TGTGCCAGCAGCGAGACAGGGTCCTATAATTCACCCCTCCACTTT.

The rearrangement links TRBV6-4 to TRBJ1-1, with unresolved D. Germline lookup yields CDR1 MRHNA and CDR2 SNTAGT. This CDR3 spans 13 amino acids. V lost 2 bases to trimming and J lost 9 bases, with 13 bases between them. Here the CDR3 reads CASSDQVAGKAFF. In DNA, the CDR3 is TGTGCCAGCAGTGACCAGGTTGCAGGAAAAGCTTTCTTT.

In regard to this clonotype: The germline gene is not matched at one end of the junction; a read error may be the cause. This sequence joins TRBV27 and TRBJ1-1, with a tentative D call TRBD1 (5 bases). The germline CDR1 and CDR2 sequences are MNHEY and SMNVEV (reference sequence). The CDR3 length is 15 residues. CDR3 sequence (DNA): TGTGCCAGCAGGAGGGGTATTCAGGTGAACACTGGAGCTTTCTTT. As protein: CASRRGIQVNTGAFF.

The chain couples TRBV2 to TRBJ2-1, with 9 bases matching TRBD2. Germline CDR1 SNHLY, CDR2 FYNNEI. This CDR3 comprises 14 residues. Trimming removed 7 bases from V and 3 bases from J; junction bases left unmatched: 4. The CDR3 is CASKSSGDYNEQFF. The DNA for the CDR3 is TGTGCCAGCAAGTCTAGCGGGGACTACAATGAGCAGTTCTTC. The full variable domain, in which reference TRBV2 and TRBJ2-1 provide the parts outside the CDR3, is EPEVTQTPSHQVTQMGQEVILRCVPISNHLYFYWYRQILGQKVEFLVSFYNNEISEKSEIFDDQFSVERPDGSNFTLKIRSTKLEDSAMYFCASKSSGDYNEQFFGPGTRLTVL.

The genes are TRBV7-2 and TRBJ2-3, with D maybe TRBD2 (6 bases). Germline CDR1 and CDR2: SGHTA and FQGNSA. The CDR3 is 16 amino acids. V was clipped by 5 bases and J by 7 bases, with 22 bases between them. CDR3: CASSPKSGSGMNTQYF. The CDR3 bases are TGTGCCAGCAGCCCTAAAAGCGGGTCGGGGATGAATACGCAGTATTTT.

This clonotype was counted only a few times. This chain uses TRBV28 with TRBJ2-1; 8 bases line up with TRBD1. This CDR3 has 15 residues. Germline V gives CDR1 MDHEN, CDR2 SYDVKM. The junction had 8 bases not matched to a gene; V was cut back by 2 bases and J by 8 bases. The CDR3 DNA follows: TGTGCCAGCAGTTTAGAGCAGGGGGCTTTGGATGAGCAGTTCTTC. Amino acids: CASSLEQGALDEQFF.

The chain couples TRBV11-2 to TRBJ1-2; no clear D. V lost 5 bases to trimming and J lost 8 bases, with 18 bases between them. Per germline, CDR1 SGHAT and CDR2 FQNNGV. The CDR3 is made up of 14 amino acids. The CDR3 spells CASSLMLSVKGYTF. Here the CDR3 DNA reads TGTGCCAGCAGCCTAATGTTGAGCGTTAAGGGCTACACCTTC.